The 12 T cell receptor beta chains presented below share a single source sample, sequenced in a study of T cell responses to AZD1222 COVID-19 vaccine. The data were produced by immunoSEQ multiplex PCR, yet TCRdb's version contains in-frame clones alone and is incomplete. The sample carries about 170,000 clones, 92% recorded once. The specimen was peripheral blood, collected on day 0 of AZD1222 vaccination. The source of these receptors is an adult in good health.

This clone appeared a single time. The chain couples TRBV3-1 (or the pseudogene TRBV3-2) to TRBJ1-6; 8 nucleotides line up with TRBD1. With V trimmed by 0 bases and J by 7 bases, 8 bases remained unmatched. The CDR3 has 17 residues. Germline-derived CDR1 and CDR2 are LGHDT and YNNKEL (reference sequence). The CDR3 region is CASSQEGQGAVNSPLHF. As DNA, the CDR3 is TGTGCCAGCAGCCAAGAAGGACAGGGAGCCGTAAATTCACCCCTCCACTTT.

The CDR3 loop is CASSPEGHPNTEAFF. In nucleotides, the CDR3 is TGTGCCAGCAGCCCTGAGGGGCACCCGAACACTGAAGCTTTCTTT. The rearrangement uses TRBV5-5 and TRBJ1-1; D is possibly TRBD1 (5 bases). The V end was cut by 4 bases, the J end by 1 base, with 14 bases between. The CDR3 covers 15 residues. Germline CDR1 is SGHKS and CDR2 is YYEKEE (reference sequence).

V usage is TRBV10-1 and J usage is TRBJ2-7; 10 nucleotides line up with TRBD1. CDR1 and CDR2 from the germline V gene are WNHNN and SYGVQD (reference sequence). V was clipped by 8 bases and J by 7 bases; unmatched bases: 8. The CDR3 has 13 amino acids. CDR3 protein: CASWGQGKGEQYF. DNA for the CDR3: TGCGCCAGCTGGGGACAGGGGAAAGGGGAGCAGTACTTC.

The V and J genes are TRBV3-1 (or the pseudogene TRBV3-2) and TRBJ2-1, with 7 bases matching TRBD1. CDR3 length: 16 residues. The J segment lost 6 bases and the V segment lost 4 bases, leaving 12 bases of the junction unmatched. Looked up from germline, CDR1 is LGHDT and CDR2 is YNNKEL (reference sequence). The CDR3 spells CASSPLRRGHFNEQFF. The CDR3 DNA is TGTGCCAGCAGCCCCCTACGTAGGGGGCATTTCAATGAGCAGTTCTTC.

This chain joins TRBV7-2 and TRBJ1-2; no clear D gene. This CDR3 has 12 residues. CDR1 and CDR2 (germline): SGHTA, FQGNSA. V dropped 5 bases and J dropped 8 bases, with 12 bases sitting between them. The DNA of the CDR3 is TGTGCCAGCAGCCATTATACGGGCGGCTACACCTTC. It translates to CASSHYTGGYTF.

As concerns this clone: At the DNA level, this CDR3 is encoded by other sequences in the same sample as well. J is TRBJ2-1 and V is TRBV7-3; 12 nucleotides agree with TRBD2. CDR1 is SGHTA and CDR2 is FQGTGA in the germline V gene. This CDR3 is built from 14 residues. Trimming removed 5 bases from V and 9 bases from J; junction bases left unmatched: 5. CDR3 DNA sequence: TGTGCCAGCAGCCCTAGCGGGGGGGCGGGTGAGCAGTTCTTC. Its translation is CASSPSGGAGEQFF. Combining the CDR3 with reference TRBV7-3 and TRBJ2-1 gives the whole variable domain GAGVSQTPSNKVTEKGKYVELRCDPISGHTALYWYRQSLGQGPEFLIYFQGTGAADDSGLPNDRFFAVRPEGSVSTLKIQRTERGDSAVYLCASSPSGGAGEQFFGPGTRLTVL.

J is TRBJ1-2 and V is TRBV14; 10 nucleotides align to TRBD1. Germline loops: CDR1 SGHDN, CDR2 FVKESK. This CDR3 contains 15 residues. Trimming cost V 2 bases and J 5 bases; bases outside gene matches: 5. CDR3 sequence reads: CASSQRDRGWYGYTF. The CDR3 region has the DNA TGTGCCAGCAGCCAACGGGACAGGGGTTGGTATGGCTACACCTTC.

The chain is built from TRBV19 and TRBJ2-7; 10 bases align to TRBD1. V shed 4 bases, J shed 5 bases, and the junction held 2 bases outside the gene matches. The CDR3 has 13 residues. In germline, CDR1 is LNHDA, CDR2 SQIVND (reference sequence). The CDR3 nucleotides read TGTGCCAGTAGTACCGGGACAGGGGACGAGCAGTACTTC. Translating it yields CASSTGTGDEQYF.

The rearrangement uses TRBV19 and TRBJ1-5; 8 bases map to TRBD1. The CDR3 is 16 residues long. Germline assignment: CDR1 LNHDA and CDR2 SQIVND (reference sequence). V was pared by 4 bases and J by 1 base, with 6 bases of the junction left unmatched. CDR3 protein: CASSTLDRASNQPQHF. CDR3 nucleotide sequence: TGTGCCAGTAGTACCTTGGACAGGGCGAGCAATCAGCCCCAGCATTTT.

The CDR3 DNA reads as TGTGCCAGCAGCCCACCATCTTCCGGGAAGATGAGGTTCTTC. Encoded protein: CASSPPSSGKMRFF. The V call is TRBV5-8, the J call TRBJ2-1; a weak D match, TRBD2 (5 bases). The germline V gene has CDR1 SGHTS and CDR2 YDEGEE. The V gene lost 4 bases and the J gene lost 15 bases, with 23 bases spanning the gap. This CDR3 comprises 14 residues.

The gene calls are TRBV7-6 and TRBJ1-1; perhaps TRBD1 as D (5 bases). CDR3 length: 16 amino acids. The germline V gene has CDR1 SGHVS and CDR2 FNYEAQ. Trimming left V 6 bases short and J 1 base short, with 18 bases between. CDR3: CASSSIPQGGNTEAFF. The CDR3 region has the DNA TGTGCCAGCAGTTCCATACCCCAGGGTGGGAACACTGAAGCTTTCTTT.

The chain employs TRBV7-9 and TRBJ1-2; D remains ambiguous. V gave up 7 bases and J gave up 0 bases, with 18 bases separating them. The CDR3 has 16 residues. Germline CDR1 reads SEHNR; CDR2 reads FQNEAQ (reference sequence). CDR3 in DNA: TGTGCCAGCACCCACTCCATGGGGTTAGCTAACTATGGCTACACCTTC. Its protein product is CASTHSMGLANYGYTF.